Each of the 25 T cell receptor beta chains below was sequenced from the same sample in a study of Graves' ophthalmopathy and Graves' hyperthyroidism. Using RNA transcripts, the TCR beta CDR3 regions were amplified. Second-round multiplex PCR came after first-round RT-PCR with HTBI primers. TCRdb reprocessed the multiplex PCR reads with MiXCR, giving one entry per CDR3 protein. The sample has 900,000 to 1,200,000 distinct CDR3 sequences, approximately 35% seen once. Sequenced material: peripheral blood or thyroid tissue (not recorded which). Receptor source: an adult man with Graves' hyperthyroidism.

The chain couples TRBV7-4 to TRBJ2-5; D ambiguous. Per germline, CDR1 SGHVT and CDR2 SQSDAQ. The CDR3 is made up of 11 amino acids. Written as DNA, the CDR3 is TGTGCGGATAGCCAGAGGGAGACCCAGTACTTC. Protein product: CADSQRETQYF. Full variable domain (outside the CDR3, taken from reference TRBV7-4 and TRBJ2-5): GAGVSQSPRYKVAKRGRDVALRCDSISGHVTLYWYRQTLGQGSEVLTYSQSDAQRDKSGRPSGRFSAERPERSVSTLKIQRTEQGDSAVYLCADSQRETQYFGPGTRLLVL.

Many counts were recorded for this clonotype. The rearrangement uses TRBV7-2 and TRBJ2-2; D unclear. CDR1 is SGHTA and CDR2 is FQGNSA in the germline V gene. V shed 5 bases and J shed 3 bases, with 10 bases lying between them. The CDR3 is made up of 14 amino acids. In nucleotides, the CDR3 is TGTGCCAGCAGCCCCATGGCGCACACCGGGGAGCTGTTTTTT. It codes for CASSPMAHTGELFF.

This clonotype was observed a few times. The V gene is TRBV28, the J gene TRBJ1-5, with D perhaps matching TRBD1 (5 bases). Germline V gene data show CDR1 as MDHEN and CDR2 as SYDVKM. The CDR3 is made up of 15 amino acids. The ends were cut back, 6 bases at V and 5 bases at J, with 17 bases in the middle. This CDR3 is CASRVGTATHQPQHF. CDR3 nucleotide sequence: TGTGCCAGCAGGGTGGGGACCGCCACCCATCAGCCCCAGCATTTT.

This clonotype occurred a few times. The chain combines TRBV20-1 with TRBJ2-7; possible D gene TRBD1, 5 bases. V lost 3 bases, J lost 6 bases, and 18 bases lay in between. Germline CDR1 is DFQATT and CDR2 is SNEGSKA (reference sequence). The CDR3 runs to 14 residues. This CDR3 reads CSASHGQALGEQYF. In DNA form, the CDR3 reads TGCAGTGCTAGTCATGGACAAGCGTTAGGCGAGCAGTACTTC.

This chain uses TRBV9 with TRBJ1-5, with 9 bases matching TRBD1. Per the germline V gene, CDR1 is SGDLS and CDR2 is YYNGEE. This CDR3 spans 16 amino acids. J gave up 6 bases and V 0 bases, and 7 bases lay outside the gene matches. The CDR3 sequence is CASSVETGGGRQPQHF. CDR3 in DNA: TGTGCCAGCAGCGTAGAGACAGGGGGAGGGCGTCAGCCCCAGCATTTT.

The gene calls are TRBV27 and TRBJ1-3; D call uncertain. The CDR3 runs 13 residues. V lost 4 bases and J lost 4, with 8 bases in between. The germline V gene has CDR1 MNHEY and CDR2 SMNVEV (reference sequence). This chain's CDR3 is CASSWTAGNTIYF. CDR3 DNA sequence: TGTGCCAGCAGTTGGACGGCAGGAAACACCATATATTTT.

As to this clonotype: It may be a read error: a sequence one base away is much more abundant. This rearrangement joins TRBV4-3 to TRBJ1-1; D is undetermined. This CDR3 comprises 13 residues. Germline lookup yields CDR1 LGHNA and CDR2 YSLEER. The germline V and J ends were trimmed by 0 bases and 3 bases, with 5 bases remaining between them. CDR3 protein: CASSQDVDTEAFF. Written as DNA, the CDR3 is TGCGCCAGCAGCCAAGATGTCGACACTGAAGCTTTCTTT.

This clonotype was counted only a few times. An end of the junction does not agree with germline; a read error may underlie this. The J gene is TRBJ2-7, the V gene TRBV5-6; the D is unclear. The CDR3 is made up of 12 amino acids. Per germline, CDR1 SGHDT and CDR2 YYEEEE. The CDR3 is CASSPGSSEQYF. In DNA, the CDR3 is TGTGCCAGCAGCCCTGGGTCCTCCGAGCAGTACTTC.

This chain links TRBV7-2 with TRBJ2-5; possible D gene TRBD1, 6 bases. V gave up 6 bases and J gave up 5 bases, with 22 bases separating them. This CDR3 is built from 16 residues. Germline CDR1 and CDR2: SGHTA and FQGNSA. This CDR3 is CASSPVGDTLRETQYF. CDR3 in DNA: TGTGCCAGCAGTCCTGTGGGGGACACCTTACGGGAGACCCAGTACTTC.

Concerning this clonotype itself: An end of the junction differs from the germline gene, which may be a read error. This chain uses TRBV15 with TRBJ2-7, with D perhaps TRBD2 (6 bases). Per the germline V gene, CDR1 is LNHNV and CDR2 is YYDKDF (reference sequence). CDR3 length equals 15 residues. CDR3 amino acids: CATGSLQGGSSEQYF. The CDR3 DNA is TGTGCCACCGGCAGCCTCCAGGGAGGATCTTCCGAGCAGTACTTC.

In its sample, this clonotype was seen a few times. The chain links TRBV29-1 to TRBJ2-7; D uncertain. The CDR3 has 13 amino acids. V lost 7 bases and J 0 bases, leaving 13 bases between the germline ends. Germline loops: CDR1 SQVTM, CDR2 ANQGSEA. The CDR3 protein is CSGMRPVSYEQYF. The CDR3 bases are TGCAGCGGCATGAGGCCGGTCTCCTACGAGCAGTACTTC.

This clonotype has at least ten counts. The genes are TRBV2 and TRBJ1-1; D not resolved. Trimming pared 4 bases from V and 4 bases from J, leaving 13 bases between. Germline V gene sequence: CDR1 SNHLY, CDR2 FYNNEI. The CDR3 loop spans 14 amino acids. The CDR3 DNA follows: TGTGCCAGCAGTGGCGTTTTGGACCGCACTGAAGCTTTCTTT. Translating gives CASSGVLDRTEAFF.

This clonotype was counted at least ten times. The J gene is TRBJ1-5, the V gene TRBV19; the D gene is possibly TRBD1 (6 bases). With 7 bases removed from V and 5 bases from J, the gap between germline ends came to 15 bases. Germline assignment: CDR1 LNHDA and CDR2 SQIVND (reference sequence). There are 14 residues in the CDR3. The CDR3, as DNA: TGTGCCAGTATCTTAACAGGGATGCATCAGCCCCAGCATTTT. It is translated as CASILTGMHQPQHF.

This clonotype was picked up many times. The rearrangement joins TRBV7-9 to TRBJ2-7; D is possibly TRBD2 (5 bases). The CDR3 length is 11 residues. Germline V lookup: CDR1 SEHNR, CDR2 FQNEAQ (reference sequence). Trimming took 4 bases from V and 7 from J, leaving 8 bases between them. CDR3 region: CASSYGLEQYF. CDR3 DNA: TGTGCCAGCAGCTACGGACTTGAGCAGTACTTC. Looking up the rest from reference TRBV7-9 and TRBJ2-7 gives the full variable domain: DTGVSQNPRHKITKRGQNVTFRCDPISEHNRLYWYRQTLGQGPEFLTYFQNEAQLEKSRLLSDRFSAERPKGSFSTLEIQRTEQGDSAMYLCASSYGLEQYFGPGTRLTVT.

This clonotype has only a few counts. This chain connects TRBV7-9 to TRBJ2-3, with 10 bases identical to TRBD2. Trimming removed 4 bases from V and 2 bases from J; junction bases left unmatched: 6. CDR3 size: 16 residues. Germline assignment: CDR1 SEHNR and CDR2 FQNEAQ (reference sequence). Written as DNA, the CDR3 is TGTGCCAGCAGCTCTGGACTAGCGGTTAACACAGATACGCAGTATTTT. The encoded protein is CASSSGLAVNTDTQYF.

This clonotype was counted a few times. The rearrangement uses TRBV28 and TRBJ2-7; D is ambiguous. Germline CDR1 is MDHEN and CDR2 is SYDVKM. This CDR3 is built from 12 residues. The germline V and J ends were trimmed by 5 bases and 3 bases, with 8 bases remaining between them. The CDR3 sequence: CASSVHSYEQYF. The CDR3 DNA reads TGTGCCAGCAGTGTCCACAGCTACGAGCAGTACTTC.

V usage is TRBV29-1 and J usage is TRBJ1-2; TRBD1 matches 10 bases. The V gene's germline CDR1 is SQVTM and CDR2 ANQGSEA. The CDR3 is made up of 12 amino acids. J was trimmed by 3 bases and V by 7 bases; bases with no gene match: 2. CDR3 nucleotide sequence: TGCAGCGGGGACAGGGGTGACTATGGCTACACCTTC. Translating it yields CSGDRGDYGYTF.

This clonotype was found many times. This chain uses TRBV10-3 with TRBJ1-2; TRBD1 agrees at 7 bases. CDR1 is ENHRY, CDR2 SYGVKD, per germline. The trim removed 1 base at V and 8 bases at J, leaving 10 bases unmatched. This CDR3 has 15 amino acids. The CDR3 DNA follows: TGTGCCATCAGTGAGTGGAAAGACAGGGAAGGCGGCTACACCTTC. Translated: CAISEWKDREGGYTF.

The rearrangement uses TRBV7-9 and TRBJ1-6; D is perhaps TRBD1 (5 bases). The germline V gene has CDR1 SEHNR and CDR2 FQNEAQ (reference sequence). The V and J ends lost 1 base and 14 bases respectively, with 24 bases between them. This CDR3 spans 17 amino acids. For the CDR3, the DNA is TGTGCCAGCAGCTTAGGGGCTCTGGACACTTCTTTTTCGGCCCTCCACTTT. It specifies CASSLGALDTSFSALHF.

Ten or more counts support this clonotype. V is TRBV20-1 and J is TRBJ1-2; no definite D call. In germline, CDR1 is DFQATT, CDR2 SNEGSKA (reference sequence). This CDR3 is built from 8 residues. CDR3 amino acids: CRPAGYTF. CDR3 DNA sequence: TGCAGGCCGGCTGGCTACACCTTC.

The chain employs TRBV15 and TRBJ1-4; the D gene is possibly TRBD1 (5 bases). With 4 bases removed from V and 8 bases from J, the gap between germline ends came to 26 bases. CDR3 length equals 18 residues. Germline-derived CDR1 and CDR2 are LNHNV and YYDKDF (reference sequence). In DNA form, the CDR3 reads TGTGCCACCAGCACCACATCGGGCAGTGACGACAGTTGGGAAAAACTGTTTTTT. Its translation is CATSTTSGSDDSWEKLFF. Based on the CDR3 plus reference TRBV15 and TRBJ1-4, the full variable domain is DAMVIQNPRYQVTQFGKPVTLSCSQTLNHNVMYWYQQKSSQAPKLLFHYYDKDFNNEADTPDNFQSRRPNTSFCFLDIRSPGLGDTAMYLCATSTTSGSDDSWEKLFFGSGTQLSVL.

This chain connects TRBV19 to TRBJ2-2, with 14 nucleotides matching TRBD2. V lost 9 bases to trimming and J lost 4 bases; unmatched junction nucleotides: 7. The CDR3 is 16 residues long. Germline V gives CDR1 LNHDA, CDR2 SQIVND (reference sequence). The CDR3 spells CASNPGLAGATGELFF. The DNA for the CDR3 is TGTGCCAGCAATCCGGGACTAGCGGGGGCCACCGGGGAGCTGTTTTTT.

This chain's CDR3 is CASSLEITGVFTEAFF. In DNA, the CDR3 is TGTGCCAGCAGCTTAGAAATTACAGGGGTTTTCACTGAAGCTTTCTTT. This chain links TRBV7-9 with TRBJ1-1; 7 positions match TRBD1. The V and J ends lost 1 base and 4 bases, in that order; junction bases with no gene match: 9. The CDR3 extends over 16 amino acids. The germline gives CDR1 SEHNR, CDR2 FQNEAQ (reference sequence). Combining the CDR3 with reference TRBV7-9 and TRBJ1-1 gives the whole variable domain DTGVSQNPRHKITKRGQNVTFRCDPISEHNRLYWYRQTLGQGPEFLTYFQNEAQLEKSRLLSDRFSAERPKGSFSTLEIQRTEQGDSAMYLCASSLEITGVFTEAFFGQGTRLTVV.

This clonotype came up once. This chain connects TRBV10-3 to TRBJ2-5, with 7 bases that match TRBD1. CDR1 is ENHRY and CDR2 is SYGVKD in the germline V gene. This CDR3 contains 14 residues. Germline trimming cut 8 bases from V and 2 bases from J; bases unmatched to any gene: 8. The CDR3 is CAILAGGTQETQYF. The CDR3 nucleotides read TGTGCCATCTTGGCAGGGGGAACGCAAGAGACCCAGTACTTC.

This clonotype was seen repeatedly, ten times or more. The CDR3 DNA follows: TGTGCCAGCAGCTTAGACAGGGCATTCTCTGGAAACACCATATATTTT. As protein: CASSLDRAFSGNTIYF. The chain links TRBV7-9 to TRBJ1-3; D might be TRBD1 (6 bases). CDR3 length equals 16 residues. Per the germline V gene, CDR1 is SEHNR and CDR2 is FQNEAQ (reference sequence). V was shortened by 1 base and J by 0 bases, with 10 bases between the two germline ends.